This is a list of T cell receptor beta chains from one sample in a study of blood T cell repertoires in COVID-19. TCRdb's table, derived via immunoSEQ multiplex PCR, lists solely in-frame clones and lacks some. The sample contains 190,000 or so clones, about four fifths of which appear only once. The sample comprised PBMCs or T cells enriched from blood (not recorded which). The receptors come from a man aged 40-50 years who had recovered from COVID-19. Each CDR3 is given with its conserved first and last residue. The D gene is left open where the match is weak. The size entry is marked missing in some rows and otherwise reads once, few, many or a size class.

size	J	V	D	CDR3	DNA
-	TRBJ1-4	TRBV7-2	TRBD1	CASSLLTGGNEKLFF	TGTGCCAGCAGCTTACTGACAGGGGGCAATGAAAAACTGTTTTTT
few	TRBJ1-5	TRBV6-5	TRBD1	CASTPGQGGNQPQHF	TGTGCCAGCACTCCGGGACAGGGTGGCAATCAGCCCCAGCATTTT
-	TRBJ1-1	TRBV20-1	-	CSASLEGTNTEAFF	TGCAGTGCTAGTTTGGAGGGTACGAACACTGAAGCTTTCTTT
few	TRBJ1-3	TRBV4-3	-	CASSQVLSLGNTIYF	TGCGCCAGCAGCCAAGTCCTGTCTTTGGGAAACACCATATATTTT
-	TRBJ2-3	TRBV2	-	CASSEGGPTLTDTQYF	TGTGCCAGCAGTGAAGGCGGGCCCACACTCACAGATACGCAGTATTTT
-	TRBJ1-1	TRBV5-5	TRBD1	CASSLPGRGTEAFF	TGTGCCAGCAGCTTGCCGGGCAGGGGGACTGAAGCTTTCTTT
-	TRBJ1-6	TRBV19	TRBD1	CASGTPGTGFDSPLHF	TGTGCCAGTGGAACCCCCGGGACAGGGTTTGATTCACCCCTCCACTTT
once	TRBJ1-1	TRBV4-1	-	CASSSISGGSEAFF	TGCGCCAGCAGCTCAATTTCGGGGGGGTCTGAAGCTTTCTTT
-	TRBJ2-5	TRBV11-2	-	CASSRQGGETQYF	TGTGCCAGCAGCCGGCAGGGTGGGGAGACCCAGTACTTC
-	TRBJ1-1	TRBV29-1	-	CSGEGATEAFF	TGCAGCGGTGAAGGGGCGACTGAAGCTTTCTTT
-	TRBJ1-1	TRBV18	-	CASSPLSGLGRTEAFF	TGTGCCAGCTCACCCCTGTCAGGCTTAGGAAGGACTGAAGCTTTCTTT
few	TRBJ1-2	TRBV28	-	CASQTGLRDYGYTF	TGTGCCAGTCAAACAGGGCTGCGTGACTATGGCTACACCTTC
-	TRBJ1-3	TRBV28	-	CASSLYTGSSGNTIYF	TGTGCCAGCAGTTTATATACGGGGAGCTCTGGAAACACCATATATTTT
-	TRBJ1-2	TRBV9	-	CASSVDQGSYGYTF	TGTGCCAGCAGCGTAGATCAGGGTTCCTATGGCTACACCTTC
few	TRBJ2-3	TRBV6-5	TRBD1	CASQRGRSTDTQYF	TGTGCCAGCCAAAGGGGGCGAAGCACAGATACGCAGTATTTT
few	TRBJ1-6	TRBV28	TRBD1	CASSPSGTGNSPLHF	TGTGCCAGCAGTCCTTCGGGGACAGGGAATTCACCCCTCCACTTT
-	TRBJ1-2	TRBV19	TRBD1	CASLSGTGVNYGYTF	TGTGCCAGCCTCTCCGGGACAGGGGTGAACTATGGCTACACCTTC
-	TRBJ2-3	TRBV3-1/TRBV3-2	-	CASSRGYTDTQYF	TGTGCCAGCAGCCGAGGGTACACAGATACGCAGTATTTT
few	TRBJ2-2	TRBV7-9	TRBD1	CASSPDRVDFGELFF	TGTGCCAGCAGCCCCGACAGGGTAGACTTCGGGGAGCTGTTTTTT
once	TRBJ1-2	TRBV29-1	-	CSGQHGSSGYTF	TGCAGCGGGCAGCACGGGAGCTCTGGCTACACCTTC
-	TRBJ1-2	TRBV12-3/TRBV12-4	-	CASSTSGGHGYTF	TGTGCCAGCAGTACCTCGGGGGGCCATGGCTACACCTTC
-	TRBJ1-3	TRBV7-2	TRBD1	CASSLDTGVGNTIYF	TGTGCCAGCAGCTTAGATACAGGGGTTGGAAACACCATATATTTT
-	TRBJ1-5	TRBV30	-	CAWSVGGPSNQPQHF	TGTGCCTGGAGTGTGGGGGGGCCGAGCAATCAGCCCCAGCATTTT
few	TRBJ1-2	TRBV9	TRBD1	CASTIGQDYGYTF	TGTGCCAGCACTATAGGACAGGACTATGGCTACACCTTC
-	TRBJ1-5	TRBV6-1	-	CASSDGQLWKPQHF	TGTGCCAGCAGTGACGGACAGCTCTGGAAGCCCCAGCATTTT
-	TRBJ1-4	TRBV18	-	CASSPRGSNEKLFF	TGTGCCAGCTCGCCCAGAGGATCTAATGAAAAACTGTTTTTT
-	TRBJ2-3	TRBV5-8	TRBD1	CASIEYRGLNTDTQYF	TGTGCCAGCATCGAATACAGGGGTTTGAACACAGATACGCAGTATTTT